This T cell receptor (beta chain) was sequenced during a study of Ad26.COV2.S vaccination and SARS-CoV-2 variants. Whole-study context: Intramuscular Ad26.COV2.S doses were given once or twice, 56 days apart. Study results and caveats: The study found higher spike-specific TCR breadth in vaccine than placebo recipients. Similar non-spike TCR breadth was seen in vaccine and placebo recipients.

Sequenced by immunoSEQ multiplex PCR; TCRdb stores in-frame clones only, minus some. The sample has roughly 680,000 clones, about 89% seen once. CDR1 is SGDLS and CDR2 is YYNGEE in the germline V gene. Trimming took 3 bases from V and 7 from J; bases not matched to a gene: 7. This CDR3 comprises 15 residues. Described treatment: around 19 received Ad26.COV2.S at low or high dose, single or two shots; roughly five received placebo; per-sample allocation not given. The study sampled participants on day 63 after the first vaccine or placebo injection. On this clone: Its antigen is unidentified.

The J gene is TRBJ2-1, the V gene TRBV9; 10 nucleotides match TRBD2. The receptor was isolated from a person aged 18-60 years who received the Ad26.COV2.S COVID-19 vaccine or a placebo. This material consisted of peripheral blood, taken in a trial of Ad26.COV2.S vaccine versus placebo. The CDR3 spells CASSDPSGSVNEQFF. As DNA, the CDR3 is TGTGCCAGCAGCGACCCTAGCGGGAGTGTAAATGAGCAGTTCTTC.